What follows is one TCR beta chain and its context. The antigen is unknown. These data belong to a study of response to subunit inactivated influenza vaccine. Findings and caveats of the study: Each seasonal influenza vaccination recruits few new T cells, the authors suggested.

One entry per CDR3 protein, called by TCRdb with MiXCR from the RT-PCR reads. The repertoire consists of approximately 250,000 distinct CDR3 sequences, with 10% to 15% occurring once and the leading ten covering 7.8%. V lost 4 bases and J 2 bases, leaving 12 bases between the germline ends. CDR3 length: 15 residues. The V gene's germline CDR1 is ENHRY and CDR2 SYGVKD. The TCR sequence derives from a man aged 45-60 years who received an inactivated influenza vaccine. The sequenced sample was non-naive T cells sorted from PBMCs, obtained 14 days before vaccination. V and J are TRBV10-3 and TRBJ1-5; D not certain. The CDR3 DNA sequence: TGTGCCATCAGTGGGGAGGAAAGGGGCAATCAGCCCCAGCATTTT. It translates to CAISGEERGNQPQHF.